The entry below describes one T cell receptor beta chain. Its antigen is not yet known. Base qualities were left out, and no much larger clone turns up one base away. This sample was taken from a study of T cell changes during pregnancy in multiple sclerosis (dated by TCRdb to 2018 to 2020). For context, the study as a whole: The study looked at changes in the T cell repertoire across pregnancy in women with multiple sclerosis.

Libraries came from the immunoSEQ multiplex PCR assay. What TCRdb holds here is the immuneACCESS table cut down to in-frame rearrangements. Part of the clones is not present; checked against another copy, under half of the missing clones reflect an unresolved V gene, and the others are unexplained. The sample data list nearly 110,000 clones, and roughly nine tenths of these were observed just once. Of the sample, roughly 1.6% falls within the top ten clones. Via the germline V gene (reference sequence), CDR1 is SGHKS and CDR2 YYEKEE. Spanning cysteine to phenylalanine, the CDR3 consists of 18 amino acids. Just the 54-base CDR3 DNA is kept, in frame starting at base 1. From V the trimming removes 4 bases and from J it removes 1 base, while the gene matches leave 10 bases of the junction unaccounted for.

Material: peripheral blood, obtained before pregnancy. The source is a female donor with multiple sclerosis, enrolled in a pregnancy study. Recombination joined TRBV5-5 with TRBJ2-6, with 8 bases in between that match TRBD1. The DNA is TGTGCCAGCAGCCTTAACGGACAGGGACCTTCTGGGGCCAACGTCCTGACTTTC. Translated, it reads CASSLNGQGPSGANVLTF.